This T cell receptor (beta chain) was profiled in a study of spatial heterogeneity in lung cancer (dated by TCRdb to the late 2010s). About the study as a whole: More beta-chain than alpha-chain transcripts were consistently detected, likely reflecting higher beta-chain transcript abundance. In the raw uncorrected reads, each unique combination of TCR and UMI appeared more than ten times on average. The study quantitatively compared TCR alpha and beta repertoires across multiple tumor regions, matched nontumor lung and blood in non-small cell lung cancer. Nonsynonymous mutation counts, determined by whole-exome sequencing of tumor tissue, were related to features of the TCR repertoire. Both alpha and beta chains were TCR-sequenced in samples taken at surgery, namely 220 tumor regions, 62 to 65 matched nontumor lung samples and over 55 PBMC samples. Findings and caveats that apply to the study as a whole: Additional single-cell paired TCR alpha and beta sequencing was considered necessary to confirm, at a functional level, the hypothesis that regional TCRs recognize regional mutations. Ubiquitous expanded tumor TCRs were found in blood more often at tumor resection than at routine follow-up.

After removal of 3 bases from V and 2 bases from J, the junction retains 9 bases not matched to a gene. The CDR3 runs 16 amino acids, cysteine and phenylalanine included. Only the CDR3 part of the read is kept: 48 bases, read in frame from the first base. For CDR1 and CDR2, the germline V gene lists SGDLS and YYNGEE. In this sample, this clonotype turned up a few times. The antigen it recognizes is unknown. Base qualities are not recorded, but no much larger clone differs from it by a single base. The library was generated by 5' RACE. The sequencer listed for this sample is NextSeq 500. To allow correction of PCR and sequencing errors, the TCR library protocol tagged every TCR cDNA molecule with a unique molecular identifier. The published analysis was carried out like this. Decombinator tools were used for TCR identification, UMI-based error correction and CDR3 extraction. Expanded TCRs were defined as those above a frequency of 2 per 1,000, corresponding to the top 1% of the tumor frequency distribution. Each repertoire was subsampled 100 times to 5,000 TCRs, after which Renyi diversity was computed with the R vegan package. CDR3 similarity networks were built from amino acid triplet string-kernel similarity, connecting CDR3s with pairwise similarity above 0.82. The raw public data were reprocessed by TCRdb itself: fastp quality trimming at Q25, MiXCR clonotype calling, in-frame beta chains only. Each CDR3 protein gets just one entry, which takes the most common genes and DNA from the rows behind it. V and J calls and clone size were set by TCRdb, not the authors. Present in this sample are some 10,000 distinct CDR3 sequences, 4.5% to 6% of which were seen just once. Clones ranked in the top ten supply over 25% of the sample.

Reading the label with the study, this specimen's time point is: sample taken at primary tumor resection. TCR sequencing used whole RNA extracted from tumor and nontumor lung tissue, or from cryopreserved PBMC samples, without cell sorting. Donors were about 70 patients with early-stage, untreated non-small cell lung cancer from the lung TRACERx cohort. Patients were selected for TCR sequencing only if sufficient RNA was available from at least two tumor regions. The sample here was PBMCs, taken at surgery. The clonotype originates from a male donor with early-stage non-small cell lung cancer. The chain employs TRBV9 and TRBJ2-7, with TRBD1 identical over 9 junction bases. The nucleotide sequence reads TGTGCCAGCAGCGAGACGGGGGGACAGGGAACCTACGAGCAGTACTTC. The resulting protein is CASSETGGQGTYEQYF.